The entry below gives a single T cell receptor (beta chain) sequence along with its context. Its target is not known. The donors were healthy bone marrow donors. CDR1 is SGHTA and CDR2 is FQGNSA in the germline V gene. CDR3 size: 15 residues. V was clipped by 0 bases and J by 1 base; unmatched bases: 0. This sample was included in a study of cytomegalovirus exposure and HLA in healthy donors. Study observations and caveats: Certain indistinguishable V segments, among them TRBV6-2 and TRBV6-3, were excluded. Later genetic work tied a missense DCLRE1C variant to beta-chain V and J trimming. In a later analysis, productive TCRs from donors in an Asian-associated ancestry cluster reportedly carried fewer N-insertions than the cohort mean.

The PCR had 60 Vbeta and 13 Jbeta primers. The repertoire was sequenced with immunoSEQ multiplex PCR; TCRdb's copy has only in-frame clones and lacks some. Of roughly 200,000 clones in the sample, 77% were seen once. The rearrangement uses TRBV7-2 and TRBJ2-3, with 8 positions matching TRBD1. The receptor's source is a woman aged 55-70 years in good health and CMV-seropositive. The source material was PBMCs. The CDR3 region is CASSLAGQGTDTQYF. The DNA for the CDR3 is TGTGCCAGCAGCTTAGCGGGACAGGGCACAGATACGCAGTATTTT.